These T cell receptor beta chains were read from a single sample in a study of cytomegalovirus exposure and HLA in healthy donors. Clones were read by immunoSEQ multiplex PCR, and TCRdb kept only the in-frame ones, dropping some. The repertoire holds around 100,000 clones, with just under 80% as singletons. The sample consisted of PBMCs. These receptors were taken from a man aged 30-40 years in good health and CMV-seronegative. Both conserved end residues are part of each CDR3. Each record gives: J gene, V gene, D gene, clone size, CDR3 protein, CDR3 DNA. D genes are given only for firm matches. Size is stated for part of the rows, as once, few or many counts, or as a class when the clone is expanded.

j_gene: TRBJ1-1
v_gene: TRBV5-1
d_gene: NA
abundance: NA
CDR3aa: CASSSSGTSNTKAFF
CDR3nt: TGCGCCAGCAGCTCATCCGGGACAAGCAATACGAAGGCTTTCTTT

j_gene: TRBJ1-6
v_gene: TRBV5-1
d_gene: TRBD1
abundance: NA
CDR3aa: CASSGGDRVSPLHF
CDR3nt: TGCGCCAGCAGCGGGGGGGACAGGGTCTCACCCCTCCACTTT

j_gene: TRBJ2-7
v_gene: TRBV11-2
d_gene: NA
abundance: NA
CDR3aa: CASSQVRFFEQYF
CDR3nt: TGTGCCAGCAGCCAAGTCCGGTTTTTCGAGCAGTACTTC

j_gene: TRBJ2-7
v_gene: TRBV5-5
d_gene: NA
abundance: NA
CDR3aa: CASSLSPGSYEQYF
CDR3nt: TGTGCCAGCAGCTTGTCTCCAGGCTCCTACGAGCAGTACTTC

j_gene: TRBJ2-1
v_gene: TRBV18
d_gene: NA
abundance: NA
CDR3aa: CASSKNRDDEQFF
CDR3nt: TGTGCCAGCTCGAAGAACAGGGACGATGAGCAGTTCTTC

j_gene: TRBJ2-3
v_gene: TRBV6-1
d_gene: TRBD2
abundance: once
CDR3aa: CASSELAGGSDTQYF
CDR3nt: TGTGCCAGCAGTGAGTTAGCGGGAGGGTCAGATACGCAGTATTTT

j_gene: TRBJ2-7
v_gene: TRBV27
d_gene: NA
abundance: NA
CDR3aa: CASSLTANYEQYF
CDR3nt: TGTGCCAGCAGTTTGACAGCCAACTACGAGCAGTACTTC

j_gene: TRBJ2-5
v_gene: TRBV5-3
d_gene: NA
abundance: once
CDR3aa: CARSSVCGQETQYF
CDR3nt: TGTGCCAGAAGCTCCGTTTGCGGGCAAGAGACCCAGTACTTC

j_gene: TRBJ1-4
v_gene: TRBV5-1
d_gene: TRBD1
abundance: once
CDR3aa: CASSSGTGDEKLFF
CDR3nt: TGCGCCAGCAGCTCCGGGACAGGCGATGAAAAACTGTTTTTT

j_gene: TRBJ1-5
v_gene: TRBV19
d_gene: TRBD1
abundance: NA
CDR3aa: CASSIQGAGQPQHF
CDR3nt: TGTGCCAGTAGTATACAGGGGGCTGGTCAGCCCCAGCATTTT

j_gene: TRBJ2-7
v_gene: TRBV6-1
d_gene: NA
abundance: NA
CDR3aa: CASTVSSYEQYF
CDR3nt: TGTGCCAGCACGGTTAGCTCCTACGAGCAGTACTTC

j_gene: TRBJ1-2
v_gene: TRBV25-1
d_gene: TRBD1
abundance: NA
CDR3aa: CASSETLLQGAFYGYTF
CDR3nt: TGTGCCAGCAGTGAGACCCTCTTACAGGGGGCATTCTATGGCTACACCTTC

j_gene: TRBJ1-6
v_gene: TRBV7-9
d_gene: NA
abundance: NA
CDR3aa: CASSLVLSSYNSPLHF
CDR3nt: TGTGCCAGCAGCTTAGTCTTGAGCTCCTATAATTCACCCCTCCACTTT

j_gene: TRBJ2-1
v_gene: TRBV9
d_gene: NA
abundance: NA
CDR3aa: CASSVGSGRGYNEQFF
CDR3nt: TGTGCCAGCAGCGTAGGCTCGGGGAGAGGGTACAATGAGCAGTTCTTC

j_gene: TRBJ2-2
v_gene: TRBV7-2
d_gene: NA
abundance: NA
CDR3aa: CASSLGYPGELFF
CDR3nt: TGTGCCAGCAGCTTAGGCTACCCCGGGGAGCTGTTTTTT

j_gene: TRBJ1-6
v_gene: TRBV7-2
d_gene: NA
abundance: NA
CDR3aa: CASSTSYSPLHF
CDR3nt: TGTGCCAGCAGCACATCTTATTCACCCCTCCACTTT

j_gene: TRBJ2-1
v_gene: TRBV6-1
d_gene: NA
abundance: few
CDR3aa: CASSEGGSWNEQFF
CDR3nt: TGTGCCAGCAGTGAAGGAGGCAGTTGGAATGAGCAGTTCTTC

j_gene: TRBJ2-3
v_gene: TRBV7-3
d_gene: NA
abundance: NA
CDR3aa: CASSPSMGRTDTQYF
CDR3nt: TGTGCCAGCAGCCCCTCGATGGGCCGCACAGATACGCAGTATTTT

j_gene: TRBJ2-1
v_gene: TRBV11-2
d_gene: NA
abundance: NA
CDR3aa: CASSLVGSIYNEQFF
CDR3nt: TGTGCCAGCAGCTTAGTGGGCTCCATATACAATGAGCAGTTCTTC

j_gene: TRBJ2-7
v_gene: TRBV7-3
d_gene: TRBD2
abundance: NA
CDR3aa: CASSPADPGLAIHEQYF
CDR3nt: TGTGCCAGCAGCCCAGCCGACCCGGGACTAGCCATTCACGAGCAGTACTTC

j_gene: TRBJ2-7
v_gene: TRBV6-6
d_gene: TRBD2
abundance: NA
CDR3aa: CASSYETSGNYEQYF
CDR3nt: TGTGCCAGCAGTTACGAGACTAGCGGAAACTACGAGCAGTACTTC

j_gene: TRBJ2-5
v_gene: TRBV5-1
d_gene: NA
abundance: NA
CDR3aa: CASSFLQEPVSETQYF
CDR3nt: TGCGCCAGCAGCTTCCTACAGGAGCCCGTTTCAGAGACCCAGTACTTC

j_gene: TRBJ2-5
v_gene: TRBV19
d_gene: TRBD1
abundance: NA
CDR3aa: CASSDREETQYF
CDR3nt: TGTGCCAGTTCCGACAGGGAGGAGACCCAGTACTTC

j_gene: TRBJ1-2
v_gene: TRBV7-2
d_gene: TRBD1
abundance: NA
CDR3aa: CASSLTSGGSYGYTF
CDR3nt: TGTGCCAGCAGCTTAACCTCAGGGGGGTCGTATGGCTACACCTTC

j_gene: TRBJ1-1
v_gene: TRBV6-5
d_gene: TRBD1
abundance: few
CDR3aa: CASSYGPGQGGAFF
CDR3nt: TGTGCCAGCAGTTACGGACCGGGACAGGGGGGAGCTTTCTTT

j_gene: TRBJ1-2
v_gene: TRBV10-3
d_gene: TRBD1
abundance: NA
CDR3aa: CAISESTRGGGGYTF
CDR3nt: TGTGCCATCAGTGAGTCGACGCGAGGGGGCGGTGGCTACACCTTC

j_gene: TRBJ1-5
v_gene: TRBV27
d_gene: TRBD1
abundance: NA
CDR3aa: CASSPDRDQPQHF
CDR3nt: TGTGCCAGCAGTCCGGACAGGGACCAGCCCCAGCATTTT